This T cell receptor beta chain was recorded in a study of cytotoxic CD8 clonotypes in ibrutinib-treated CLL. The repertoire was sequenced with immunoSEQ multiplex PCR; TCRdb's copy has only in-frame clones and lacks some. In the table there are 330,000 or so clones, 67% of which are singletons. Sequencing used PBMCs, obtained after 36 months of ibrutinib treatment. This clonotype originated in a human donor with chronic lymphocytic leukemia.

The CDR3 protein is CASSPRDAAYEQYF. DNA for the CDR3: TGTGCCAGCAGCCCCCGGGACGCCGCCTACGAGCAGTACTTC. The chain links TRBV9 to TRBJ2-7, with D tentatively TRBD1 or TRBD2 (5 bases each). Germline V lookup: CDR1 SGDLS, CDR2 YYNGEE. Trimming left V 4 bases short and J 2 bases short, with 13 bases between. This CDR3 region has 14 residues.